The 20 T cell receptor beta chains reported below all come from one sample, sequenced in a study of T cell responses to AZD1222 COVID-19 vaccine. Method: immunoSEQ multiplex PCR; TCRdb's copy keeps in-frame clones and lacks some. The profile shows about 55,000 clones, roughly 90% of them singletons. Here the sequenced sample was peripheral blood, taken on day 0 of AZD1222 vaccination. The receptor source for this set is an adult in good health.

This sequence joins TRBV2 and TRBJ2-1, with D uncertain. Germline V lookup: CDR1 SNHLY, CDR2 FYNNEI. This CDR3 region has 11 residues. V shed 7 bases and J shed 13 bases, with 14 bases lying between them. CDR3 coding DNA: TGTGCCAGCACCGAAGGACCGAATCAGTTCTTC. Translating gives CASTEGPNQFF. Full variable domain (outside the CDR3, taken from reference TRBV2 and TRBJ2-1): EPEVTQTPSHQVTQMGQEVILRCVPISNHLYFYWYRQILGQKVEFLVSFYNNEISEKSEIFDDQFSVERPDGSNFTLKIRSTKLEDSAMYFCASTEGPNQFFGPGTRLTVL.

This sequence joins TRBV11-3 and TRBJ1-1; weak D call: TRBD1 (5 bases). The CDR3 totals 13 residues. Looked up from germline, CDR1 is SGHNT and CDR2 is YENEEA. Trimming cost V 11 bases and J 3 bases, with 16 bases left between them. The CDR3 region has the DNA TGTGCCCGACGGGGGTACGATGACACTGAAGCTTTCTTT. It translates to CARRGYDDTEAFF.

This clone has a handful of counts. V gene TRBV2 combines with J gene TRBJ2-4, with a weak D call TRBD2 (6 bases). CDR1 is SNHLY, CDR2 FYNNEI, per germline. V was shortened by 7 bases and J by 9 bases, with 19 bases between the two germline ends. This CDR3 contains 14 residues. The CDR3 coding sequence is TGTGCCAGCAAAAGGGACGGCCGGGAGAGCATTCAGTACTTC. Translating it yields CASKRDGRESIQYF.

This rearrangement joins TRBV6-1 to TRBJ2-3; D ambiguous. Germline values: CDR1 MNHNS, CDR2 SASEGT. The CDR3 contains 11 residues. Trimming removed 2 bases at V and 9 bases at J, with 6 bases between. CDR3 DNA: TGTGCCAGCAGTGAATCCCGGACGCAGTATTTT. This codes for CASSESRTQYF.

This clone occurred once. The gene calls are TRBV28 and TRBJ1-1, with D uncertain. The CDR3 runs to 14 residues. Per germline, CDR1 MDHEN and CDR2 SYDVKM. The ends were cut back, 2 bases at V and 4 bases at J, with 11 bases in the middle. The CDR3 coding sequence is TGTGCCAGCAGTTTAAAATTTTCAGGCACTGAAGCTTTCTTT. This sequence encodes CASSLKFSGTEAFF.

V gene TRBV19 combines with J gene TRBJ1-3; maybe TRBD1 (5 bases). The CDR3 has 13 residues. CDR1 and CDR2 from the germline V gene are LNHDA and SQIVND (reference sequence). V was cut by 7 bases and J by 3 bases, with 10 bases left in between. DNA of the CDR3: TGTGCCAGTACCCGACAGATTGGAAACACCATATATTTT. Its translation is CASTRQIGNTIYF. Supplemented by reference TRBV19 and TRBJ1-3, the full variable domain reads DGGITQSPKYLFRKEGQNVTLSCEQNLNHDAMYWYRQDPGQGLRLIYYSQIVNDFQKGDIAEGYSVSREKKESFPLTVTSAQKNPTAFYLCASTRQIGNTIYFGEGSWLTVV.

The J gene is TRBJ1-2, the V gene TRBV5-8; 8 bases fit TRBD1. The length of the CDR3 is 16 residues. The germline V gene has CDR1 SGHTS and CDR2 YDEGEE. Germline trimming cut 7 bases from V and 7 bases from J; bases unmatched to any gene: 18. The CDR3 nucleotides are TGTGCCAGCGGATCGACAGGGGATTTCAGGGGAGGTGGCTACACCTTC. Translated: CASGSTGDFRGGGYTF.

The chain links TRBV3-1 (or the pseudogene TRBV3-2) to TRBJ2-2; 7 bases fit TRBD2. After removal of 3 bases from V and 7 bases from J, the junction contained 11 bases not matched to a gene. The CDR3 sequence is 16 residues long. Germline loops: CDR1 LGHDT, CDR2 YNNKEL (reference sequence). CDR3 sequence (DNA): TGTGCCAGCAGCCAGGGGAGGGTAGCGACGGTCGGGGAGCTGTTTTTT. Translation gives CASSQGRVATVGELFF.

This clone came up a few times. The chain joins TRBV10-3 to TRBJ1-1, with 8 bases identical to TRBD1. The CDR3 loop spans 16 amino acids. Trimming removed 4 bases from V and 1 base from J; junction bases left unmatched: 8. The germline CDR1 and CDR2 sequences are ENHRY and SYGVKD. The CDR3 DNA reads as TGTGCCATCAGTGCCGGACAGGGAGAAGGGAACACTGAAGCTTTCTTT. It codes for CAISAGQGEGNTEAFF.

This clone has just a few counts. Written as DNA, the CDR3 is TGTGCCAGTAGTATGGTGTCCAGCGGGAACACTGAAGCTTTCTTT. It encodes CASSMVSSGNTEAFF. The rearrangement links TRBV19 to TRBJ1-1; D remains ambiguous. Germline lookup yields CDR1 LNHDA and CDR2 SQIVND (reference sequence). Trimming removed 3 bases from V and 1 base from J, with 12 bases in between. The CDR3 length is 15 residues.

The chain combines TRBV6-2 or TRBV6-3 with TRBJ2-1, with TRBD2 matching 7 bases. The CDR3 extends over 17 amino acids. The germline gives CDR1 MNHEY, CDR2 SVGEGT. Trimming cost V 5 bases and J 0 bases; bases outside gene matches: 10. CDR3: CASSKLSGGGSYNEQFF. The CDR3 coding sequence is TGTGCCAGCAGTAAACTTTCTGGCGGGGGCTCCTACAATGAGCAGTTCTTC.

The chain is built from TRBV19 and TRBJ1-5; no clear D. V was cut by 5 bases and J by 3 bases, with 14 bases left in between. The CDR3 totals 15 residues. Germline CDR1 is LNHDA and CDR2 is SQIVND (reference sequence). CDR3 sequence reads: CASSLTGDPNQPQHF. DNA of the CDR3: TGTGCCAGTAGTCTCACCGGGGATCCCAATCAGCCCCAGCATTTT.

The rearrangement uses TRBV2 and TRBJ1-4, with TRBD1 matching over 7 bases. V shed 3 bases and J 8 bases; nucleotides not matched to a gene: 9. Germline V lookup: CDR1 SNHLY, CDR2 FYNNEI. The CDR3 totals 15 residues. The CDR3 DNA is TGTGCCAGCAGTGACGCTCGACAGGGTGGCGAAAAACTGTTTTTT. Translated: CASSDARQGGEKLFF.

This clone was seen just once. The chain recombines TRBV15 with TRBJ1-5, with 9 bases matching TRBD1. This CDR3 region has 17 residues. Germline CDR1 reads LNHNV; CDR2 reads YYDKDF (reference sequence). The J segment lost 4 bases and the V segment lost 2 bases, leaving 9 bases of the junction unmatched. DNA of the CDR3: TGTGCCACCAGCAGACTCCCGTCGACAGGGGGAAATCAGCCCCAGCATTTT. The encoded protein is CATSRLPSTGGNQPQHF. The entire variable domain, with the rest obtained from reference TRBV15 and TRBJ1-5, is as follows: DAMVIQNPRYQVTQFGKPVTLSCSQTLNHNVMYWYQQKSSQAPKLLFHYYDKDFNNEADTPDNFQSRRPNTSFCFLDIRSPGLGDTAMYLCATSRLPSTGGNQPQHFGDGTRLSIL.

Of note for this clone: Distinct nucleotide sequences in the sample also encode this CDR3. The CDR3 is CASSPAQGAGNTIYF. The CDR3 nucleotides are TGTGCCAGCTCACCGGCACAGGGGGCTGGAAACACCATATATTTT. This chain uses TRBV18 with TRBJ1-3; 8 nucleotides align to TRBD1. Germline-derived CDR1 and CDR2 are KGHSH and LQKENI. The junction had 3 bases not matched to a gene; V was cut back by 3 bases and J by 2 bases. The CDR3 loop spans 15 amino acids.

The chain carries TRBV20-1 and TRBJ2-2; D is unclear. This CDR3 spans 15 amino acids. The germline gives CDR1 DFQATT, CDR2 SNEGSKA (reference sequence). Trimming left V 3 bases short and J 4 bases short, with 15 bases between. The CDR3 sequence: CSASASPSSTGELFF. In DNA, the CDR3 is TGCAGTGCTAGTGCGAGCCCCAGTAGCACCGGGGAGCTGTTTTTT.

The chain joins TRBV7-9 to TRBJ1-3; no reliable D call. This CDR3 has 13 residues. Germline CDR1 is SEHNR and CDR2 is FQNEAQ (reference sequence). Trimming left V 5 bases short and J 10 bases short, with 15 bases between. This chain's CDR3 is CASSPSAGRTIYF. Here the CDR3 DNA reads TGTGCCAGCAGCCCATCGGCCGGGAGGACCATATATTTT.

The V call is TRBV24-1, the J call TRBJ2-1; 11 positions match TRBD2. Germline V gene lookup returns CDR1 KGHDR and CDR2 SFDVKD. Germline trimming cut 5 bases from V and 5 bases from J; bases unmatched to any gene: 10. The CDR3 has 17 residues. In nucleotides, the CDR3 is TGTGCCACCAGTGCACTAGCGGGAGTTGGGACAAACAATGAGCAGTTCTTC. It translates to CATSALAGVGTNNEQFF.

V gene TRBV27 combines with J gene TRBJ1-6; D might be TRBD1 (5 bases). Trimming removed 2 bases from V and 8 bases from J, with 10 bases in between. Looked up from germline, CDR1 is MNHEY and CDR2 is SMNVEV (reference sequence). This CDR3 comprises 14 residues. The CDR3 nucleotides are TGTGCCAGCAGTTTAACCGGGGGTGATTCACCCCTCCACTTT. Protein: CASSLTGGDSPLHF.

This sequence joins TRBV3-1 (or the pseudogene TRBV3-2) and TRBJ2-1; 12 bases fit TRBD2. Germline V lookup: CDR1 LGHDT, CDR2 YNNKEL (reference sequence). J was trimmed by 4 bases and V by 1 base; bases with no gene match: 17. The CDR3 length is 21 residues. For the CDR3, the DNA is TGTGCCAGCAGCCAAGTAACTTCTAGCGGGAGGGCCAGTGGAAGTTACAATGAGCAGTTCTTC. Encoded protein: CASSQVTSSGRASGSYNEQFF.